Shown below are 13 T cell receptor beta chains from a single sample sequenced in a study of identical twins. TCRdb itself ran the 5' RACE reads through MiXCR, one entry per CDR3 protein. The sample includes about 890,000 distinct CDR3 sequences, 9% to 15% of them seen just once. This sample also belongs to another study, concerning yellow fever vaccine responses in identical twins.

Sequencing used PBMCs. These receptors came from a woman aged 18-29 years in good health.

This clonotype was counted a single time. V gene TRBV20-1 combines with J gene TRBJ1-1; D remains ambiguous. V lost 5 bases to trimming and J lost 8 bases, with 18 bases between them. The CDR3 is 13 residues long. Germline V CDR1 and CDR2: DFQATT, SNEGSKA (reference sequence). CDR3 bases: TGCAGTGCTCCCCAACCCTGGTCGGAGGAAGCTTTCTTT. Its translation is CSAPQPWSEEAFF.

The chain has TRBV29-1 and TRBJ1-1; no clear D gene. CDR3 length: 12 amino acids. The V and J ends lost 3 bases and 1 base respectively, with 6 bases between them. Germline V gene sequence: CDR1 SQVTM, CDR2 ANQGSEA. The CDR3 protein is CSVEGRNTEAFF. As DNA, the CDR3 is TGCAGCGTTGAGGGGAGGAACACTGAAGCTTTCTTT.

This clonotype was seen a few times. The V and J genes are TRBV7-9 and TRBJ1-1, with TRBD1 matching over 7 bases. Germline V CDR1 and CDR2: SEHNR, FQNEAQ (reference sequence). The CDR3 spans 14 residues. Germline trimming cut 4 bases from V and 2 bases from J; bases unmatched to any gene: 4. CDR3 sequence reads: CASSWDSDNTEAFF. DNA of the CDR3: TGTGCCAGCAGCTGGGACAGCGATAACACTGAAGCTTTCTTT. Full variable domain (outside the CDR3, taken from reference TRBV7-9 and TRBJ1-1): DTGVSQNPRHKITKRGQNVTFRCDPISEHNRLYWYRQTLGQGPEFLTYFQNEAQLEKSRLLSDRFSAERPKGSFSTLEIQRTEQGDSAMYLCASSWDSDNTEAFFGQGTRLTVV.

This sequence joins TRBV6-1 and TRBJ2-2; tentatively, D is TRBD2 (5 bases). There are 14 residues in the CDR3. V dropped 3 bases and J dropped 6 bases, with 11 bases sitting between them. The germline V gene encodes CDR1 MNHNS and CDR2 SASEGT. CDR3 residues: CASSDPGFAGELFF. As DNA, the CDR3 is TGTGCCAGCAGTGACCCGGGGTTCGCCGGGGAGCTGTTTTTT.

This clonotype has a handful of counts. The CDR3 sequence: CSARDRARVGTDTQYF. The CDR3 DNA reads as TGCAGCGCCCGGGACAGGGCTAGGGTGGGCACAGATACGCAGTATTTT. The chain carries TRBV29-1 and TRBJ2-3, with TRBD1 identical over 9 bases. Trimming took 7 bases from V and 1 from J; bases not matched to a gene: 12. This CDR3 spans 16 amino acids. From germline, CDR1 is SQVTM and CDR2 ANQGSEA.

This clonotype was picked up a small number of times. The V and J genes are TRBV7-8 and TRBJ2-7; D is unclear. The germline gives CDR1 SGHVS, CDR2 FQNEAQ. This CDR3 comprises 15 residues. V was pared by 2 bases and J by 3 bases, with 14 bases between. The CDR3 loop is CASSLWQVGNYEQYF. In DNA form, the CDR3 reads TGTGCCAGCAGCTTATGGCAGGTGGGGAACTACGAGCAGTACTTC.

There are many counts of this clonotype. The gene calls are TRBV20-1 and TRBJ2-1; the match to TRBD2 covers 8 bases. V shed 3 bases, J shed 2 bases, and the junction held 3 bases outside the gene matches. This CDR3 comprises 14 residues. CDR1 and CDR2 (germline): DFQATT, SNEGSKA (reference sequence). The CDR3 nucleotides are TGCAGTGCTAGTTGGGGACTAGCCTACAATGAGCAGTTCTTC. This sequence encodes CSASWGLAYNEQFF.

This clonotype has ten or more counts. V is TRBV5-1 and J is TRBJ1-2; the match to TRBD1 covers 9 bases. The junction had 5 bases not matched to a gene; V was cut back by 4 bases and J by 7 bases. The CDR3 contains 13 residues. Germline CDR1 SGHRS, CDR2 YFSETQ. In nucleotides, the CDR3 is TGCGCCAGCAGCCGGGGACAGGGTTTTGGCTACACCTTC. Translated, it gives CASSRGQGFGYTF.

The gene calls are TRBV24-1 and TRBJ2-5; either TRBD1 or TRBD2 may supply D (5 bases each). The CDR3 is made up of 11 amino acids. The V and J ends lost 12 bases and 9 bases respectively, with 16 bases between them. Germline V gives CDR1 KGHDR, CDR2 SFDVKD. CDR3: CASGPQSAQYF. CDR3 nucleotide sequence: TGTGCCTCGGGGCCCCAATCGGCCCAGTACTTC.

This clonotype was recorded many times. The genes are TRBV20-1 and TRBJ1-6; D unresolved. This CDR3 spans 12 amino acids. Trimming left V 6 bases short and J 10 bases short, with 13 bases between. Germline-derived CDR1 and CDR2 are DFQATT and SNEGSKA (reference sequence). DNA of the CDR3: TGCAGTGCCGGGAATAATCAGTCACCCCTCCACTTT. It encodes CSAGNNQSPLHF.

In its sample, this clonotype was seen many times. The rearrangement links TRBV4-1 to TRBJ1-2; D call uncertain. V gave up 0 bases and J gave up 2 bases, with 10 bases separating them. CDR1 MGHRA and CDR2 YSYEKL come from the germline V gene. This CDR3 contains 15 residues. In DNA form, the CDR3 reads TGCGCCAGCAGCCAAGAAGTGACTGTGAACTATGGCTACACCTTC. This gives the protein CASSQEVTVNYGYTF.

This clonotype was seen only a few times. The rearrangement joins TRBV6-5 to TRBJ2-1, with TRBD1 as a possible D gene (6 bases). Per germline, CDR1 MNHEY and CDR2 SVGAGI. V was cut by 4 bases and J by 4 bases, with 11 bases left in between. This CDR3 is built from 14 residues. The CDR3 protein is CASSFRQAYNEQFF. In nucleotides, the CDR3 is TGTGCCAGCAGTTTCCGACAGGCATACAATGAGCAGTTCTTC.

This clonotype was seen a handful of times. This chain uses TRBV6-2 or TRBV6-3 with TRBJ2-3, with D possibly matching TRBD1 (6 bases). Germline V CDR1 and CDR2: MNHEY, SVGEGT. V dropped 5 bases and J dropped 3 bases, with 24 bases sitting between them. The CDR3 extends over 18 amino acids. For the CDR3, the DNA is TGTGCCAGCAGTCGGTCCCTGTCTGGGGGCGGTGAAACAGATACGCAGTATTTT. It is translated as CASSRSLSGGGETDTQYF.